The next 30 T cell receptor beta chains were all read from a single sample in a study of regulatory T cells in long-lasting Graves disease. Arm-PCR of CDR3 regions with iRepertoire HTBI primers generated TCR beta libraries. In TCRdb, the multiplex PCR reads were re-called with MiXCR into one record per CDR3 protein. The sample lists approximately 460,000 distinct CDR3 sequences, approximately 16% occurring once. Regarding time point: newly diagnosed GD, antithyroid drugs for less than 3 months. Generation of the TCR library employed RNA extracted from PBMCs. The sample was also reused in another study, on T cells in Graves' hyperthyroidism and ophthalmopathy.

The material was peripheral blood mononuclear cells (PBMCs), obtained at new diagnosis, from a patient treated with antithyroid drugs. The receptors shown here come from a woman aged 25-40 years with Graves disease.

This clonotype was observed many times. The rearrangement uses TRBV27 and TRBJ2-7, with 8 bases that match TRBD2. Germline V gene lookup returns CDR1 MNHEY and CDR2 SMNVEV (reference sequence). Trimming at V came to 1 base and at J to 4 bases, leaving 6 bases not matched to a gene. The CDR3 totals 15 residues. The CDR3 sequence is CASSLLGLAAYEQYF. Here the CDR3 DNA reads TGTGCCAGCAGTTTATTAGGACTAGCAGCTTACGAGCAGTACTTC.

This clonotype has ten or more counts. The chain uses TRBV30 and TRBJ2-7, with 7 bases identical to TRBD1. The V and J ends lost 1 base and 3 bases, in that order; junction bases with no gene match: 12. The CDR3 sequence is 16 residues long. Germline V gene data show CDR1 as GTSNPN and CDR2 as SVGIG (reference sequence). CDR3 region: CAWSAPDRYDSYEQYF. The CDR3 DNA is TGTGCCTGGAGTGCCCCGGACAGGTACGATAGCTACGAGCAGTACTTC. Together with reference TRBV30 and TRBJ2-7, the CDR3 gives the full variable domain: SQTIHQWPATLVQPVGSPLSLECTVEGTSNPNLYWYRQAAGRGLQLLFYSVGIGQISSEVPQNLSASRPQDRQFILSSKKLLLSDSGFYLCAWSAPDRYDSYEQYFGPGTRLTVT.

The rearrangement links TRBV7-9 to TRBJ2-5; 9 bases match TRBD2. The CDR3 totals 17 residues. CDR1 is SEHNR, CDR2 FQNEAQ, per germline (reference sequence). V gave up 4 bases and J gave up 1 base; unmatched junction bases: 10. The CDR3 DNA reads TGTGCCAGCAGCTCTCAAAGGACTAGCGCAATCCAAGAGACCCAGTACTTC. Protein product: CASSSQRTSAIQETQYF.

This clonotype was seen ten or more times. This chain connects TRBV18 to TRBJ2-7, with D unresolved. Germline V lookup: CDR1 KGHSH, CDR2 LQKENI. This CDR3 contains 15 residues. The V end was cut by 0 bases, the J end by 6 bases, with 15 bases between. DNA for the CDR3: TGTGCCAGCTCACCACCGGGTACGGGCCCGGGCGAGCAGTACTTC. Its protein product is CASSPPGTGPGEQYF.

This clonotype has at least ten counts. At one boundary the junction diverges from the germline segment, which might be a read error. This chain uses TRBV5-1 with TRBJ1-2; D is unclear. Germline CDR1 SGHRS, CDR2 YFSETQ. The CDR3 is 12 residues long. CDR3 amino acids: CASSRGDYGYTF. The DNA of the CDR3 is TGTGCCAGTTCGAGAGGAGACTATGGCTACACCTTC.

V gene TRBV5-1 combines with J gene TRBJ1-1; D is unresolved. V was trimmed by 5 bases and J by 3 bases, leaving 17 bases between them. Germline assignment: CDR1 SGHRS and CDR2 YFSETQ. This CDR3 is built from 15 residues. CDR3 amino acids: CASSLTPTLDTEAFF. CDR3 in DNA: TGCGCCAGCAGTCTGACCCCAACCTTGGACACTGAAGCTTTCTTT.

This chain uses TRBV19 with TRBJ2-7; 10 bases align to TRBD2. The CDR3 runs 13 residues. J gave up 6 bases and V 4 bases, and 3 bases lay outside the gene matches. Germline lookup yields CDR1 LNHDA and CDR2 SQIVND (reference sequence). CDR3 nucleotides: TGTGCCAGTAGTACGAGCGGGAGGGCCGAGCAGTACTTC. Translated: CASSTSGRAEQYF.

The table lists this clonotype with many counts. CDR3 bases: TGTGCCAGCAGCGTCTCAAGGGACACTGAAGCTTTCTTT. It encodes CASSVSRDTEAFF. The rearrangement joins TRBV12-3 or TRBV12-4 to TRBJ1-1; no clear D gene. V lost 6 bases and J lost 3, with 11 bases in between. CDR3 length equals 13 residues.

CDR3 residues: CASSRGRAQETQYF. CDR3 DNA: TGTGCCAGCAGTAGGGGTAGGGCCCAAGAGACCCAGTACTTC. The V gene is TRBV27, the J gene TRBJ2-5, with a weak D call TRBD1 (5 bases). V shed 5 bases and J shed 1 base, with 11 bases lying between them. The CDR3 is made up of 14 amino acids. Germline lookup yields CDR1 MNHEY and CDR2 SMNVEV (reference sequence).

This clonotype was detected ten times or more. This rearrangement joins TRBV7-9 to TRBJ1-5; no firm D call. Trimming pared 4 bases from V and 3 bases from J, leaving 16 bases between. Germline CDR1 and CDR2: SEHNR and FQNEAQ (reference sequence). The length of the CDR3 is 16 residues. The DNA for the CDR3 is TGTGCCAGCAGCTCCGGCCCGGAAGTCATCAATCAGCCCCAGCATTTT. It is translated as CASSSGPEVINQPQHF.

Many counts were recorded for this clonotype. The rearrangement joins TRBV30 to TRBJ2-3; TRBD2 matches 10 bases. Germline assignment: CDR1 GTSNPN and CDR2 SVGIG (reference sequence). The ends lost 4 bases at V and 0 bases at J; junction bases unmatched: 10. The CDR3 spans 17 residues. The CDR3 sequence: CAWMGAGGPESTDTQYF. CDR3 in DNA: TGTGCCTGGATGGGAGCGGGAGGGCCGGAAAGCACAGATACGCAGTATTTT.

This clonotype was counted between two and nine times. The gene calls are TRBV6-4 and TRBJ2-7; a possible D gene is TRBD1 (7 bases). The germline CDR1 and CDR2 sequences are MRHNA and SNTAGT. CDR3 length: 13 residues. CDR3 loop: CALYAGQPNEQYF. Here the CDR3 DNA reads TGTGCACTTTACGCGGGACAGCCAAATGAGCAGTACTTC.

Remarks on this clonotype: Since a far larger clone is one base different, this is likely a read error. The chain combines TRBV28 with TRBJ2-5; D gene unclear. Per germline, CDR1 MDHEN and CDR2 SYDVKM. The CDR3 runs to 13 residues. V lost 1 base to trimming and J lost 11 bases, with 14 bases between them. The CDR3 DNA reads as TGTGCCAGCAGTTTATTCGGCGCCAATGAGCAGTACTTC. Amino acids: CASSLFGANEQYF.

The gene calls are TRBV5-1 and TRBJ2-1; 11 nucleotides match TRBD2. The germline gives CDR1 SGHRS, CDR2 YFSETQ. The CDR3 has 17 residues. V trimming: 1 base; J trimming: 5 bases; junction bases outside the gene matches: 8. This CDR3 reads CASSLLLTSGTNNEQFF. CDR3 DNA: TGCGCCAGCAGCTTGCTCTTGACTAGCGGGACCAACAATGAGCAGTTCTTC.

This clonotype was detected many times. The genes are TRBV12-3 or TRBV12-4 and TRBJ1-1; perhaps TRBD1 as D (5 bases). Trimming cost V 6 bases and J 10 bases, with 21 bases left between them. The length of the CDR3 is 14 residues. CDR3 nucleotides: TGTGCCAGCAGAGATGGGCAGGGCAGTCCGACAGCTTTCTTT. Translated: CASRDGQGSPTAFF.

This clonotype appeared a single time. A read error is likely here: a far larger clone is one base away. DNA of the CDR3: TGTGCCAGCAGTGGAGACAGGGGGCGCAACCATGGCTACGCCTTC. Its protein product is CASSGDRGRNHGYAF. The rearrangement links TRBV6-2 or TRBV6-3 to TRBJ1-2; 10 bases match TRBD1. In germline, CDR1 is MNHEY, CDR2 SVGEGT. The CDR3 spans 15 residues.

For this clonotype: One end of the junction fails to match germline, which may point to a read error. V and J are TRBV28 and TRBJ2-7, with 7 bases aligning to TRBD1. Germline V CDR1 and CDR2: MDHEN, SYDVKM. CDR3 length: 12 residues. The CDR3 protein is CASRTPGRGLRF. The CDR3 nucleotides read TGTGCCAGCCGAACCCCGGGTAGGGGGCTCCGCTTC.

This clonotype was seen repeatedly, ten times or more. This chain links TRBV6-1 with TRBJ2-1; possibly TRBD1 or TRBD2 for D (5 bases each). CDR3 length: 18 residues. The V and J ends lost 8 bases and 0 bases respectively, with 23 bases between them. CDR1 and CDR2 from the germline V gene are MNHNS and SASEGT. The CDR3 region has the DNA TGTGCCAGCGGAGGACAACGCACAGGCGAATACTCCTACAATGAGCAGTTCTTC. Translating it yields CASGGQRTGEYSYNEQFF.

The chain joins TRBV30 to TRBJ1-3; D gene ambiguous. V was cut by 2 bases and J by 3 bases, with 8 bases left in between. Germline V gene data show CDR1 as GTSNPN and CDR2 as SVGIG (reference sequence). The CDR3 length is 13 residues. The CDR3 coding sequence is TGTGCCTGGAGTTGGAGGAGTGGAAACACCATATATTTT. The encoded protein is CAWSWRSGNTIYF.

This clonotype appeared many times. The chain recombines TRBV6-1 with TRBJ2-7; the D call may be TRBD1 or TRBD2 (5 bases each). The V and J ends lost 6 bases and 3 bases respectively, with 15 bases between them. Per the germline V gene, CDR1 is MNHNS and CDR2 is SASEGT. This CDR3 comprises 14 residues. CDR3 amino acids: CASSVRDGLYEQYF. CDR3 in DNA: TGTGCCAGCAGCGTCAGGGACGGGCTCTACGAGCAGTACTTC.

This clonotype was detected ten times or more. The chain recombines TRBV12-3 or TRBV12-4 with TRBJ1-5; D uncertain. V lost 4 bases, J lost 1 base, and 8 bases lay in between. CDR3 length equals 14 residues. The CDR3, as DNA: TGTGCCAGCAGTTGGTCGAAAAGCAATCAGCCCCAGCATTTT. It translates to CASSWSKSNQPQHF.

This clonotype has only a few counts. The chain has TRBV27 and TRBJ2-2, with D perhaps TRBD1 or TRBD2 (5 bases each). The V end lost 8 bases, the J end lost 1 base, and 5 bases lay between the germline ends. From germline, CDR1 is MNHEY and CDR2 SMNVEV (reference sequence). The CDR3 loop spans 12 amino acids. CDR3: CASGGNTGELFF. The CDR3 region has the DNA TGTGCCAGCGGGGGGAACACCGGGGAGCTGTTTTTT.

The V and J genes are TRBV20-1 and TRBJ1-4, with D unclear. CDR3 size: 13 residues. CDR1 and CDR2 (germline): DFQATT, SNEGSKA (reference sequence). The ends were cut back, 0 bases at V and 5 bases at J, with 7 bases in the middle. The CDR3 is CSAREGLNEKLFF. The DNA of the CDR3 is TGCAGTGCTAGAGAGGGCCTGAATGAAAAACTGTTTTTT.

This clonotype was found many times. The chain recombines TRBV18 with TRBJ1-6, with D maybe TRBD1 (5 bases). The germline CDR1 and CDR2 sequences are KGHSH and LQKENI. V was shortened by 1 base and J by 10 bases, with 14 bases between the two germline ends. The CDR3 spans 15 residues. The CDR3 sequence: CASSPRGPGRSPLHF. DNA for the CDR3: TGTGCCAGCTCACCACGCGGCCCAGGGAGATCACCCCTCCACTTT.

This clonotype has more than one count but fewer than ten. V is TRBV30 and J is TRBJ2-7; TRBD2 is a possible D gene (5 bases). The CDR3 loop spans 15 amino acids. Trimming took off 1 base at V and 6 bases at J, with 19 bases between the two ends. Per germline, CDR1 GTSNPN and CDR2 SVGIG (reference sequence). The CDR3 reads CAWSETGNKRPEQYF. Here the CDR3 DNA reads TGTGCCTGGAGTGAAACCGGGAATAAAAGGCCCGAGCAGTACTTC.

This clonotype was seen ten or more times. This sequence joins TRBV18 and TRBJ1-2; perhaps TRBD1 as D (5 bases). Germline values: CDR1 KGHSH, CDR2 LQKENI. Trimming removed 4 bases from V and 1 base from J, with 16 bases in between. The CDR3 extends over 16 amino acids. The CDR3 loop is CASSHKGRDHNYGYTF. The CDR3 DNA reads TGTGCCAGCTCACACAAGGGACGGGACCATAACTATGGCTACACCTTC.

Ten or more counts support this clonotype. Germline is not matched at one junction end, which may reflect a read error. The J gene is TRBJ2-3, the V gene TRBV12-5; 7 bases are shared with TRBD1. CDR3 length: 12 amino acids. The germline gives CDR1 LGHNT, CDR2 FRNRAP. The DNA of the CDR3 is TGTGCTAGTGGTCCCGGACAGGATAAGCAGTATTTT. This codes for CASGPGQDKQYF.

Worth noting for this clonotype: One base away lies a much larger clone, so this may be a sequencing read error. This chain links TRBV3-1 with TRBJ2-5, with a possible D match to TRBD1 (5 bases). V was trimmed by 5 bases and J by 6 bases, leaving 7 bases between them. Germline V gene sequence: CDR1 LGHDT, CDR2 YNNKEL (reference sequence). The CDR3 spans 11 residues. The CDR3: CASSKGQTQYF. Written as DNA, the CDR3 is TGTGCCAGCAGCAAGGGGCAGACCCAGTACTTC.

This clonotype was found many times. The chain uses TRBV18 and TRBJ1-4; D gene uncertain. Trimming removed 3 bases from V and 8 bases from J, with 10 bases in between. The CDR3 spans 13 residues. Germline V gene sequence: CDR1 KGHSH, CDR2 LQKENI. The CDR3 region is CASSPTVGEKLFF. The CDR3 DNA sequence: TGTGCCAGCTCACCCACTGTTGGGGAAAAACTGTTTTTT.

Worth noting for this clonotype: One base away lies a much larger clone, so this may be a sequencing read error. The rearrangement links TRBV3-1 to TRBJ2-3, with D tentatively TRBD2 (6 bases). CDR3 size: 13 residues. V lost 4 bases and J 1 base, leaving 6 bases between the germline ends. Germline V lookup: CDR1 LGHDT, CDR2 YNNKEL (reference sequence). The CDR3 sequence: CASSRGGTDTQYF. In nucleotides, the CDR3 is TGTGCCAGCAGCCGGGGGGGCACAGATACGCAGTATTTT.